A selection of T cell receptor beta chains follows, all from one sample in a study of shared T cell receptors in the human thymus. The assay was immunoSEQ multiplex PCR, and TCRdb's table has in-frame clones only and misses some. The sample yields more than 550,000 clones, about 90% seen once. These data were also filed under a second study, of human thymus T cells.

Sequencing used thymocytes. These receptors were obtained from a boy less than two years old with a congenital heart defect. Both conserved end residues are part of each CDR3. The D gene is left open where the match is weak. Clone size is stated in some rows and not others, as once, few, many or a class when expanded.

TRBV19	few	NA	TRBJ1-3	CASSSGTVSGNTIYF	TGTGCCAGTAGCTCCGGCACAGTCTCTGGAAACACCATATATTTT
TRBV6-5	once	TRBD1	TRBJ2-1	CASSQPGTDYNEQFF	TGTGCCAGCAGCCAACCCGGGACAGACTACAATGAGCAGTTCTTC
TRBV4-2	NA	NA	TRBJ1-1	CASSQVRRRRENTEAFF	TGTGCCAGCAGCCAAGTTCGTCGGCGGCGTGAGAACACTGAAGCTTTCTTT
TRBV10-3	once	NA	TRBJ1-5	CAISNGGSNQPQHF	TGTGCCATCTCGAACGGCGGAAGTAATCAGCCCCAGCATTTT
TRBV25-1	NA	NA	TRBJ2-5	CASSVTDLTSKETQYF	TGTGCCAGCAGTGTGACTGACCTGACTAGTAAAGAGACCCAGTACTTC
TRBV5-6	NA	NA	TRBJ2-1	CASSLAGGVDNEQFF	TGTGCCAGCAGCTTGGCAGGCGGGGTTGACAATGAGCAGTTCTTC
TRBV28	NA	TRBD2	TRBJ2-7	CASRDPTSGHYEQYF	TGTGCCAGCAGAGACCCGACTAGCGGGCACTACGAGCAGTACTTC
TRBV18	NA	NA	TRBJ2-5	CASSPDINQETQYF	TGTGCCAGCTCCCCGGACATAAACCAAGAGACCCAGTACTTC
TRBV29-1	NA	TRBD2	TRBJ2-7	CSVEDTRTSGSYEQYF	TGCAGCGTTGAAGATACCCGGACTAGCGGATCCTACGAGCAGTACTTC
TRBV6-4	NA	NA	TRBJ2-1	CASSDGHDEQFF	TGTGCCAGCAGTGACGGGCACGATGAGCAGTTCTTC
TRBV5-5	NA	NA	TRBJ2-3	CASSLEGHTTSTDTQYF	TGTGCCAGCAGCTTGGAGGGACACACCACTAGCACAGATACGCAGTATTTT
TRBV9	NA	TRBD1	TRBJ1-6	CASSVGTASYNSPLHF	TGTGCCAGCAGCGTTGGGACAGCCTCCTATAATTCACCCCTCCACTTT
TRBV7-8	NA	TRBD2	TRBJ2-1	CASSIPGLAGEPPLEQFF	TGTGCCAGCAGCATACCGGGACTAGCGGGGGAGCCCCCCTTGGAGCAGTTCTTC
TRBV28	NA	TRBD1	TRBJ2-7	CASSGDSRTYEQYF	TGTGCCAGCAGCGGGGACAGCCGGACCTACGAGCAGTACTTC
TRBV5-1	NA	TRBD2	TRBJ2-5	CASFGTSGGRETQYF	TGCGCCAGCTTTGGGACTAGCGGGGGGAGAGAGACCCAGTACTTC
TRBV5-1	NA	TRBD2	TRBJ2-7	CASSSRTSGAYEQYF	TGCGCCAGCAGCTCGAGGACTAGCGGGGCCTACGAGCAGTACTTC
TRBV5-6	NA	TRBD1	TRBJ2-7	CASSSIGTGVYEQYF	TGTGCCAGCAGCTCGATAGGGACAGGGGTATACGAGCAGTACTTC
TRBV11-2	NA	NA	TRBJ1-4	CASSTCGGLEKLFF	TGTGCCAGCAGCACCTGTGGAGGGTTGGAAAAACTGTTTTTT
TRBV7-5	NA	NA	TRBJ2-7	CVRSLTGSYEQYF	TGTGTCAGAAGCTTAACAGGATCCTACGAGCAGTACTTC
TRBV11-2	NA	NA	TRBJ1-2	CASSDPREINYGYTF	TGTGCCAGCAGCGACCCCCGGGAAATTAACTATGGCTACACCTTC
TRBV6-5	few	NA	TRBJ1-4	CASSYSNGANEKLFF	TGTGCCAGCAGTTACAGTAACGGGGCTAATGAAAAACTGTTTTTT
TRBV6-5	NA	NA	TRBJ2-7	CASSYKGSTYEQYF	TGTGCCAGCAGTTACAAAGGGAGCACCTACGAGCAGTACTTC
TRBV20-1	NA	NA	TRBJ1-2	CSARWGDGYTF	TGCAGTGCTAGGTGGGGAGATGGCTACACCTTC
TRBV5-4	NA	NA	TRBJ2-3	CASSLGGIPDTQYF	TGTGCCAGCAGCCTGGGCGGGATCCCAGATACGCAGTATTTT
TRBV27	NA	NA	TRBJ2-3	CASSLALAGDWDTQYF	TGTGCCAGCAGTTTAGCGCTAGCAGGTGATTGGGATACGCAGTATTTT
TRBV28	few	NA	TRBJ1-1	CASLGQKNTEAFF	TGTGCCAGCTTAGGACAGAAGAACACTGAAGCTTTCTTT
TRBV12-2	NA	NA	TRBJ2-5	CASRLGTRGETQYF	TGTGCAAGTCGCTTAGGTACACGGGGGGAGACCCAGTACTTC
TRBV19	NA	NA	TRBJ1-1	CASMGEETEAFF	TGTGCCAGTATGGGGGAGGAGACTGAAGCTTTCTTT
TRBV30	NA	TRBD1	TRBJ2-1	CAWSGRGRMISLDEQFF	TGTGCCTGGAGTGGTAGGGGGCGCATGATTTCCTTAGATGAGCAGTTCTTC
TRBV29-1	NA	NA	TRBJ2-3	CSVEAGAEDTQYF	TGCAGCGTTGAGGCAGGGGCGGAGGATACGCAGTATTTT
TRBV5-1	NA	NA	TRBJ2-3	CASSPVSRVDTQYF	TGCGCCAGCAGCCCCGTCTCCCGGGTAGATACGCAGTATTTT
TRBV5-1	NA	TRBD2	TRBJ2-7	CASSSEGLAGGSEQYF	TGCGCCAGCAGTTCTGAAGGTCTAGCGGGGGGCTCCGAGCAGTACTTC
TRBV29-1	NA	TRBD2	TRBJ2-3	CSVAGTSGKYLTDTQYF	TGCAGCGTTGCCGGGACTAGCGGAAAGTACCTCACAGATACGCAGTATTTT
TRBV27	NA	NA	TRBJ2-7	CASSSPRVTGNYF	TGTGCCAGCAGTTCCCCACGGGTTACAGGTAACTACTTC
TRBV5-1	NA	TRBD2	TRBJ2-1	CASSFTGPGSVAQIAGGPGNEQFF	TGCGCCAGCAGCTTCACGGGGCCTGGATCAGTTGCGCAAATAGCGGGGGGGCCTGGAAATGAGCAGTTCTTC
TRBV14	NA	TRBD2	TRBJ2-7	CASSQGGLAGGEGYEQYF	TGTGCCAGCAGCCAAGGAGGCCTGGCGGGAGGAGAAGGCTACGAGCAGTACTTC
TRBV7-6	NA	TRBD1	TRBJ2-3	CASSIQQGWGTDTQYF	TGTGCCAGCAGCATTCAACAGGGGTGGGGCACAGATACGCAGTATTTT